This T cell receptor (beta chain) was sequenced during a study of blood T cell repertoires in COVID-19. The V and J ends lost 1 base and 6 bases respectively, with 7 bases between them. This CDR3 is built from 13 residues. TCRdb's table, derived via immunoSEQ multiplex PCR, lists solely in-frame clones and lacks some. The profile shows hundreds of thousands of clones, 70% to 90% of them singletons. This chain connects TRBV12-3 or TRBV12-4 to TRBJ2-4; weak D call: TRBD2 (5 bases). The sequenced sample was peripheral blood. The sequence derives from a woman between 50 and 59 years old with active or convalescent COVID-19. The CDR3 protein is CASSLVDLNIQYF. For the CDR3, the DNA is TGTGCCAGCAGTTTAGTGGACTTAAACATTCAGTACTTC.